One T cell receptor (beta chain) is described in this entry. This clone was recorded once. Which antigen it targets is not known. No much larger clonotype is one base removed from it; base qualities were not supplied. These data are taken from a study of shared clonotypes between healthy human individuals (dated by TCRdb to about 2020). Regarding the research as a whole: A few men and two women, aged 18 to 49 years, made up the cohort. For each donor, CD4 naive and CD4 memory were each run on three plates, CD8 naive on two plates, and CD8 memory on one plate. To estimate repertoire size and how much clonotypes are shared between individuals, the study performed deep sequencing of blood TCR repertoires from a few healthy adults. To increase sequencing depth and limit assay-specific biases, TCR repertoire library preparation and sequencing were carried out by different laboratories using diverse techniques. Leukapheresis yielded between about 0.9 and 8.9 billion PBMCs per donor. General conclusions and limits of the study: Sampling was restricted to blood, and TCR repertoires in tissue are likely to differ from TCR repertoires in blood. The small number of donors limited the genetic and exposure-history diversity represented. Based on pairwise subsampling, the degree of clonotype sharing among donors was expected to be affected by sequencing depth. Naive subsets generally had larger estimated clonotype richness than memory subsets did. Compared with non-shared clonotypes, the clonotypes found in all four sorted-subset donors had higher generation probabilities. Even with the large sequencing depth, rarefaction of the sorted-subset datasets indicated that sequencing was incomplete. Approximately 5% of naive CD4, around 3.6% of naive CD8, 2.3% of memory CD4, and about 0.4% of memory CD8 clonotypes were shared across a few donors.

Donors were healthy HIV-negative adults with no recently reported acute infections or vaccinations. Every donor was a Caucasian adult living in Nashville, Tennessee, USA. CD4+ T cells were enriched through magnetic negative selection, after which naive cells were positively selected on CD45RA and the remaining negative fraction served as the memory subset. After blood collection by leukapheresis, PBMCs were isolated using Ficoll-Histopaque density gradient centrifugation and then cryopreserved in the vapor phase of liquid nitrogen. Purity and quantity of every magnetically sorted T cell population were checked by analytical flow cytometry. Genomic DNA was isolated from every sorted fraction and measured by UV absorbance on a Nanodrop 2000c. TCR CDR3 regions were amplified from genomic DNA by multiplex PCR using the deep immunoSEQ assay. Extracted genomic DNA from each cell subset was distributed evenly across all wells of several immunoSEQ 96-well plates, and each plate was treated as a replicate. For sorted subsets, roughly 0.2 ug genomic DNA, equal to tens of thousands of T cell genomes, was loaded into each replicate PCR. Purified libraries were quantified with a Qubit 3.0 fluorometer, sized on a Bioanalyzer 2100, and re-quantified with the KAPA Library Quantification kit. A separate single-read 150-cycle Illumina NextSeq 550 flow cell was used to sequence each immunoSEQ 96-well plate. Per the original workflow: Because the immunoSEQ output included only junctional sequences and no quality scores, the filtering could not be the same as the filtering used for full-length reads. To assign V/J genes and CDR3, sequences were annotated against IMGT germline references using PyIR, a Python wrapper for IgBLAST v1.9. Reads with weak V/J assignments (E-value above 1e-6), missing CDR3, stop codons, out-of-frame junctions, or ambiguous translated residues were removed. V3J clonotypes were defined by identical inferred V gene, J gene, and CDR3 amino acid sequence. The percentage overlap between two repertoires was calculated by dividing the number of shared unique clonotypes by the size of the smaller repertoire. Richness of each repertoire was evaluated using RTK rarefaction, the Chao1 estimator, and Recon v2.1 estimates of unobserved clonotypes. For all TCRbeta clonotypes obtained by the gDNA method from a handful of donors, generation probabilities were computed with OLGA. TCRdb carries this immuneACCESS record with in-frame sequences only. Its versions omit some clonotypes, under half of them owing to an unresolved V gene in the studies checked, with the rest unexplained. D and trimming come from the DNA, and the V and J calls and clone size come from that table. This sample is represented by roughly 2,500,000 clones; 93% of them were singletons. The ten biggest clones cover approximately 0.37% of the sample.

V and J are truncated by 0 bases and 2 bases respectively, leaving an intervening sequence of 11 bases. From cysteine to phenylalanine, the CDR3 is 15 amino acids long. Left in the record is the CDR3 DNA by itself, 45 bases read in frame from the first base. As encoded in the germline V gene (reference sequence), CDR1 is SGHNT while CDR2 is YYREEE. The TCR sequence derives from a man aged 18-30 years in good health. Some clones in this sample may be carry-over from other donors' samples. The rearrangement joined TRBV5-4 to TRBJ1-1; the D gene is unclear. Sequenced material: naive CD4+ T cells from PBMCs. The label giving this sample's cell subset or site can be read as: CD45RA+ positively selected. In nucleotide form, the sequence is TGTGCCAGCAGCTTGGGATCCGGCTTCAACACTGAAGCTTTCTTT. Translated, it gives CASSLGSGFNTEAFF.